This T cell receptor (beta chain) was obtained from a study of PD-L1 blockade in urothelial cancer. Turning to the study itself: When patients started atezolizumab in 2014, it was given at 1,200 mg intravenously every 3 weeks. Median T cell yield from blood was about 150,000. Points from the study as a whole: Pretreatment TCR clonality in blood, when below the median, was predictive of better survival.

This CDR3 is 13 amino acids long. CDR1 GTSNPN and CDR2 SVGIG come from the germline V gene (reference sequence). The V and J ends lost 2 bases and 8 bases, in that order; junction bases with no gene match: 6. All patients handed over anywhere from 1 to 8 samples, pretreatment and on-treatment. With regard to this clone: The target antigen is unknown.

The table came from immunoSEQ multiplex PCR; TCRdb's copy has only in-frame clones and leaves some out. The sample has 85,000 to 90,000 clones, 90% seen once. The sample in question was PBMCs, obtained around atezolizumab (anti-PD-L1) treatment. The J gene is TRBJ1-2, the V gene TRBV30; 9 bases agree with TRBD1. The sequence derives from a man aged 55-75 years with urothelial cancer. This CDR3 reads CAWSQQGAEGYTF. The CDR3 nucleotides read TGTGCCTGGAGTCAACAGGGGGCAGAGGGCTACACCTTC.